This T cell receptor beta chain was sequenced in a study of T cells in Graves' hyperthyroidism and ophthalmopathy. General study results and limits: Through a model of 13 V-J features, ophthalmopathy was separated from stable hyperthyroidism.

RNA transcripts yielded amplified TCR beta CDR3 regions. When the TCR CDR3 underwent first-round RT-PCR, the HTBI primer set was used. TCRdb ran MiXCR on the multiplex PCR reads and lists one entry per CDR3 protein. Of 560,000 or so distinct CDR3 sequences in the sample, just under 20% were seen once. This clonotype showed up just once. Its matching antigen is unknown. The CDR3 spans 13 residues. CDR1 is SGHRS, CDR2 YFSETQ, per germline. Trimming removed 2 bases from V and 12 bases from J, with 17 bases in between. The sequence was obtained from a man aged 40-49 years with Graves' ophthalmopathy. The chain combines TRBV5-1 with TRBJ1-2; a weak D match, TRBD1 (5 bases). Sequences were obtained from blood. The CDR3 protein is CASSLNPDTGHTF. CDR3 DNA: TGCGCCAGCAGCTTAAACCCGGACACCGGGCACACCTTC.